The rows below give T cell receptor beta chains drawn from one sample of a study of T-cell reconstitution after alpha-beta-depleted transplantation in children. TCRdb re-analysed the PCR reads in MiXCR, keeping a single row per CDR3 protein. The sample lists hundreds of thousands of distinct CDR3 sequences; roughly a quarter were seen once. The sequencing here drew on PBMCs, mostly from graft donor cells, taken 360 days after TCRalphabeta/CD19-depleted stem cell transplant. Every receptor here comes from a female patient between 2 and 15 years old who had a stem cell transplant for congenital amegakaryocytic thrombocytopenia, so the T cells may come from the graft donor. The CDR3 runs from the conserved cysteine through the conserved F or W. A D gene is named only where the DNA matches it firmly. Rows may omit the clone size; those that give it use once, few, many or a size class.

>.|.|TRBJ2-1|TRBV7-2
CASSVAPLANEQFF
TGTGCCAGCAGCGTAGCCCCACTCGCGAATGAGCAGTTCTTC
>TRBD2|.|TRBJ2-1|TRBV2
CASSELAGEYNEQFF
TGTGCCAGCAGTGAACTAGCGGGGGAGTACAATGAGCAGTTCTTC
>TRBD1|.|TRBJ2-7|TRBV28
CASSFWVNRGPTYEQYF
TGTGCCAGCAGTTTTTGGGTAAACAGGGGGCCCACCTACGAGCAGTACTTC
>.|.|TRBJ2-1|TRBV7-8
CASSLEGGPSGHNEQFF
TGTGCCAGCAGCTTAGAAGGGGGGCCTAGCGGCCACAATGAGCAGTTCTTC
>.|.|TRBJ2-5|TRBV12-3/TRBV12-4
CASSLRDSSPVETQYF
TGTGCCAGCAGTTTAAGGGACTCGTCGCCCGTGGAGACCCAGTACTTC
>.|.|TRBJ2-1|TRBV20-1
CSAKPSEGNEQFF
TGCAGTGCTAAACCCTCAGAGGGCAATGAGCAGTTCTTC
>.|.|TRBJ1-4|TRBV2
CASRVHEKLFF
TGTGCCAGCAGGGTACATGAAAAACTGTTTTTT
>.|.|TRBJ2-7|TRBV12-3/TRBV12-4
CASSLYAGSSYEQYF
TGTGCCAGCAGTTTATACGCAGGGAGCTCCTACGAGCAGTACTTC
>.|.|TRBJ1-1|TRBV12-3/TRBV12-4
CAIGKGFAEAFF
TGTGCCATTGGTAAGGGATTCGCTGAAGCTTTCTTT
>.|few|TRBJ2-7|TRBV12-3/TRBV12-4
CASRFSGSYEQYF
TGTGCCAGCAGATTTAGCGGATCCTACGAGCAGTACTTC
>TRBD2|.|TRBJ2-1|TRBV20-1
CSARALAGYNEQFF
TGCAGTGCTAGAGCACTAGCGGGCTACAATGAGCAGTTCTTC
>.|few|TRBJ1-1|TRBV15
CATSRVGVNTEAFF
TGTGCCACCAGCAGAGTTGGAGTGAACACTGAAGCTTTCTTT
>.|few|TRBJ2-2|TRBV12-3/TRBV12-4
CASSLRRVAGELFF
TGTGCCAGCAGTTTACGCAGGGTGGCCGGGGAGCTGTTTTTT
>TRBD2|few|TRBJ2-1|TRBV2
CASTFGTSYNEQFF
TGTGCCAGCACGTTCGGGACTAGTTACAATGAGCAGTTCTTC
>TRBD1|.|TRBJ2-7|TRBV27
CASSSILGQGIYEQYF
TGTGCCAGCAGTTCAATACTGGGACAGGGTATCTACGAGCAGTACTTC
>TRBD1|many|TRBJ1-4|TRBV4-1
CASSQEGTGVEKLFF
TGCGCCAGCAGCCAAGAGGGGACAGGGGTAGAAAAACTGTTTTTT
>.|.|TRBJ2-7|TRBV20-1
CSARDPTTYEQYF
TGCAGTGCTAGAGATCCCACCACCTACGAGCAGTACTTC
>.|.|TRBJ2-3|TRBV20-1
CSARDYRESTDTQYF
TGCAGTGCTAGAGATTACAGGGAGAGCACAGATACGCAGTATTTT
>TRBD2|once|TRBJ2-5|TRBV4-1
CASSQPLRGGRETQYF
TGCGCCAGCAGCCAACCGTTACGGGGGGGCCGGGAGACCCAGTACTTC
>.|.|TRBJ2-1|TRBV10-3
CAISESTGEQFF
TGTGCCATCAGTGAGTCAACGGGTGAGCAGTTCTTC
>.|few|TRBJ2-7|TRBV29-1
CSVEDLDLVGEQYF
TGCAGCGTTGAAGATCTCGATCTCGTGGGCGAGCAGTACTTC
>TRBD1|few|TRBJ2-3|TRBV14
CASSQEQGNTDTQYF
TGTGCCAGCAGCCAAGAACAGGGGAACACAGATACGCAGTATTTT
>.|many|TRBJ2-2|TRBV7-9
CASSIRDHQFGELFF
TGTGCCAGCAGCATCAGGGACCACCAGTTCGGGGAGCTGTTTTTT
>TRBD2|.|TRBJ2-5|TRBV10-3
CAISVVQGKGEGETQYF
TGTGCCATCAGTGTGGTTCAAGGCAAAGGGGAGGGCGAGACCCAGTACTTC
>TRBD1|.|TRBJ2-5|TRBV24-1
CATSRGQGWQETQYF
TGTGCCACCAGTCGAGGACAGGGGTGGCAAGAGACCCAGTACTTC
>TRBD1|.|TRBJ2-7|TRBV10-3
CAINGDRGGEQYF
TGTGCCATCAACGGGGACAGGGGGGGCGAGCAGTACTTC
>.|many|TRBJ2-1|TRBV20-1
CSARRDSYNEQFF
TGCAGTGCTCGGAGAGACTCCTACAATGAGCAGTTCTTC
>.|few|TRBJ1-1|TRBV4-1
CASSQGGGNTEAFF
TGCGCCAGCAGCCAAGGGGGCGGGAACACTGAAGCTTTCTTT
>TRBD1|.|TRBJ2-2|TRBV20-1
CSAPGQRTGELFF
TGCAGTGCGCCGGGACAGAGAACCGGGGAGCTGTTTTTT
>.|.|TRBJ2-1|TRBV12-3/TRBV12-4
CASTLGPSSYNEQFF
TGTGCCAGCACCCTTGGACCGTCCTCCTACAATGAGCAGTTCTTC
>.|.|TRBJ2-5|TRBV28
CASSLPGRETQYF
TGTGCCAGCAGTTTACCAGGGCGGGAGACCCAGTACTTC
>TRBD1|.|TRBJ2-1|TRBV4-1
CASSQEGQGRNEQFF
TGCGCCAGCAGCCAAGAGGGACAGGGGCGAAATGAGCAGTTCTTC
>.|few|TRBJ2-2|TRBV4-1
CASSQPGSGGLGTGELFF
TGCGCCAGCAGCCAACCTGGGTCAGGTGGGCTGGGCACCGGGGAGCTGTTTTTT
>.|few|TRBJ2-5|TRBV3-1
CASSQPDHLETQYF
TGTGCCAGCAGCCAGCCAGACCATCTAGAGACCCAGTACTTC
>.|many|TRBJ1-1|TRBV29-1
CSVGRDTLLNTEAFF
TGCAGCGTGGGTCGGGACACCTTATTGAACACTGAAGCTTTCTTT
>.|few|TRBJ2-5|TRBV5-6
CASSPGYQETQYF
TGTGCCAGCAGCCCGGGTTACCAAGAGACCCAGTACTTC
>.|few|TRBJ2-3|TRBV20-1
CSARNLDSYTDTQYF
TGCAGTGCTCGAAACTTGGACTCTTACACAGATACGCAGTATTTT
>.|few|TRBJ2-3|TRBV27
CASSTQGPYGTDTQYF
TGTGCCAGCAGCACACAGGGTCCCTATGGCACAGATACGCAGTATTTT
>.|.|TRBJ2-7|TRBV28
CASSSPGRSYEQYF
TGTGCCAGCAGTTCGCCGGGACGGAGCTACGAGCAGTACTTC
>TRBD1|.|TRBJ2-3|TRBV7-8
CASSLARGQGGADTQYF
TGTGCCAGCAGCTTAGCTAGGGGACAGGGTGGAGCAGATACCCAGTATTTT
>TRBD2|.|TRBJ2-1|TRBV6-2/TRBV6-3
CASCHNPLAGYNEQFF
TGTGCCAGCTGCCATAACCCCTTAGCGGGGTACAATGAGCAGTTCTTC
>.|.|TRBJ2-2|TRBV6-1
CASSVARLDTGELFF
TGTGCCAGCAGTGTAGCACGTTTGGACACCGGGGAGCTGTTTTTT
>.|.|TRBJ2-2|TRBV12-3/TRBV12-4
CASSSNQAGELFF
TGTGCCAGCAGTTCGAACCAGGCCGGGGAGCTGTTTTTT
>.|few|TRBJ1-1|TRBV20-1
CSAPQAFF
TGCAGTGCCCCCCAAGCTTTCTTT
>.|few|TRBJ2-7|TRBV6-1
CASSEQGLEQYF
TGTGCCAGCAGTGAACAGGGGCTCGAGCAGTACTTC
>TRBD2|many|TRBJ2-5|TRBV5-1
CASSGLAGPKETQYF
TGCGCCAGCAGTGGACTAGCGGGACCTAAAGAGACCCAGTACTTC
>.|few|TRBJ2-2|TRBV4-1
CASRDYATGELFF
TGCGCCAGCAGAGACTATGCCACCGGGGAGCTGTTTTTT
>TRBD1|few|TRBJ1-2|TRBV5-1
CASSGPGQGRDGYTF
TGCGCCAGCAGCGGCCCAGGACAGGGGCGCGATGGCTACACCTTC
>.|.|TRBJ2-6|TRBV11-1
CASSSYRVSLAGANVLTF
TGTGCCAGCAGCTCCTACAGGGTAAGCCTGGCTGGGGCCAACGTCCTGACTTTC
>TRBD1|few|TRBJ1-1|TRBV27
CASSSGQVYTEAFF
TGTGCCAGCAGTTCGGGACAGGTTTACACTGAAGCTTTCTTT
>.|few|TRBJ2-3|TRBV20-1
CSATGGEGTDTQYF
TGCAGTGCCACAGGGGGGGAAGGCACAGATACGCAGTATTTT
>.|.|TRBJ2-7|TRBV20-1
CSARSSATYEQYF
TGCAGTGCTAGATCGTCAGCTACCTACGAGCAGTACTTC
>.|many|TRBJ2-7|TRBV7-8
CASSFGISGYEQYF
TGTGCCAGCAGCTTCGGTATCTCGGGGTACGAGCAGTACTTC
>TRBD2|.|TRBJ2-5|TRBV25-1
CASSDHGAGEETQYF
TGTGCCAGCAGTGACCACGGGGCGGGGGAAGAGACCCAGTACTTC
>TRBD2|.|TRBJ2-1|TRBV20-1
CSAFIAGAAYNEQFF
TGCAGTGCGTTTATAGCGGGAGCCGCCTACAATGAGCAGTTCTTC
>.|.|TRBJ1-2|TRBV9
CASSAQGDGYTF
TGTGCCAGCAGCGCACAGGGTGATGGCTACACCTTC